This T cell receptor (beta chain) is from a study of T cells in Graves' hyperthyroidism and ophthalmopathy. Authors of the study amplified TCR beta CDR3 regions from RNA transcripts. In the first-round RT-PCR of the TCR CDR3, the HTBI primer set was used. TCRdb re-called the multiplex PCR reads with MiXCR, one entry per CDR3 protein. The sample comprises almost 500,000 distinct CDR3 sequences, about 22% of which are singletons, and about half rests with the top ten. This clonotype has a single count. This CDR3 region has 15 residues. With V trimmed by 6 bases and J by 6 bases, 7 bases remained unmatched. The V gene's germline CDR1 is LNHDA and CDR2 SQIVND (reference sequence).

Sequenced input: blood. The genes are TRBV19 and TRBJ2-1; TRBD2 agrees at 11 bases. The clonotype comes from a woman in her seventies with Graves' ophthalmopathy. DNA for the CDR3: TGTGCCAGTAGCCAGAGGCTAGCGGGAGGCAATGAGCAGTTCTTC. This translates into CASSQRLAGGNEQFF.